This entry features one T cell receptor beta chain sequence. Its antigen is currently unknown. This record belongs to a study of beta chain features in type 1 diabetes. Study overall: Patients and healthy donors were similar in age, gender and cell yields. Study outcomes and limitations: Within each of all four CD4+ subsets, Type 1 diabetes patients had TCRB CDR3s that were moderately but significantly shorter. Patients and controls would be equally affected if PCR favored shorter templates. The cDNA sequencing approach could over-represent high-TCR-expressing cells.

Approximately 110 mL of blood, on average, came from one heparinised draw per donor. V gave up 6 bases and J gave up 6 bases, with 15 bases separating them. The CDR3 is 14 amino acids. Germline values: CDR1 MNHNY, CDR2 SVGAGI (reference sequence). Since all of the isolated RNA was reverse transcribed, expressed TCRB transcripts were what got sequenced. TCRdb keeps only in-frame clones here, not all; method: immunoSEQ multiplex PCR. The sample consists of some 370,000 clones, around 10% of them appearing once. Sequenced: central memory CD4+ T cells from blood. The V and J genes are TRBV6-6 and TRBJ1-5; D remains unclear. This sequence originates from a young man with type 1 diabetes. The CDR3 region is CASRITNLGQPQHF. CDR3 in DNA: TGTGCCAGCAGGATTACCAACCTCGGTCAGCCCCAGCATTTT.